This TCR beta chain was retrieved from a study of shared clonotypes between healthy human individuals (TCRdb year 2020). With respect to the entire study: The cohort comprised a couple of women and a few men aged 18 to 49 years. For each donor, three plates each were used for CD4 naive and CD4 memory, two plates were used for CD8 naive, and one plate was used for CD8 memory. The study deeply sequenced blood TCR repertoires of five healthy adults to estimate repertoire size and the extent of clonotype sharing between individuals. Libraries were prepared and TCR repertoires were sequenced by different laboratories using diverse techniques, in order to increase sequencing depth and limit assay-specific biases. Leukapheresis yielded between about 0.9 and 10 billion PBMCs per donor. On the study overall, not on this receptor specifically: Clonotypes shared by all four sorted-subset donors showed higher generation probabilities than non-shared clonotypes. Across four donors, around 5.4% of naive CD4, over 3% of naive CD8, around 2.1% of memory CD4, and roughly 0.41% of memory CD8 clonotypes were shared. Based on pairwise subsampling, the degree of clonotype sharing among donors was expected to be affected by sequencing depth. Even with the large sequencing depth, rarefaction of the sorted-subset datasets indicated that sequencing was incomplete. The genetic and exposure-history diversity represented was limited by the small number of donors. Larger estimated clonotype richness was generally found for naive subsets than for memory subsets. Sampling was restricted to blood, and TCR repertoires in tissues likely differ from the TCR repertoires found in blood.

The donors were healthy, HIV-negative adults who had no recently reported acute infections or vaccinations. Every donor was a Caucasian adult residing in Nashville, Tennessee, USA. CD4+ T cells were enriched by magnetic negative selection; naive cells were then positively selected on CD45RA, and the negative fraction formed the memory subset. Blood was collected by leukapheresis, and PBMCs were isolated by Ficoll-Histopaque density gradient centrifugation and then cryopreserved in liquid nitrogen vapor phase. Analytical flow cytometry was used to check the purity and quantity of each magnetically sorted T cell population. Genomic DNA was isolated from each sorted fraction and quantified by UV absorbance on a Nanodrop 2000c. The CDR3 holds 15 amino acids from the cysteine to the phenylalanine. CDR3 DNA is the only sequence kept; it has 45 bases, read in frame from the first base. The junction shows trimming of 6 bases on V and 4 bases on J, and the gene matches do not reach 11 bases of it. CDR1 and CDR2, looked up from the germline V gene, are MNHNS and SASEGT.

Points on this clone: What this receptor recognizes is not known. No per-base quality is available; no much larger clone lies one base away.

TCR CDR3 regions were amplified from genomic DNA by multiplex PCR using the deep immunoSEQ assay. For each cell subset, the extracted genomic DNA was distributed evenly across all wells of several immunoSEQ 96-well plates, and each plate served as one replicate. For sorted subsets, approximately 210 ng of genomic DNA, equivalent to around 30,000 T cell genomes, went into each replicate PCR. Purified libraries were measured with a Qubit 3.0 fluorometer, size-checked on a Bioanalyzer 2100, and measured again with the KAPA Library Quantification kit. Every immunoSEQ 96-well plate was sequenced on a separate single-read 150-cycle Illumina NextSeq 550 flow cell. The paper's data handling went like this. Because the immunoSEQ output held only junctional sequences and lacked quality scores, the filtering could not match the filtering applied to full-length reads. Sequences were annotated with PyIR, a Python wrapper for IgBLAST v1.9, and V/J genes and CDR3 were assigned using IMGT germline references. Any read was removed if the V/J assignment was weak (E-value above 1e-6), the CDR3 was missing, or the read contained stop codons, out-of-frame junctions, or ambiguous translated residues. V3J clonotypes were defined as sequences sharing an identical inferred V gene, J gene, and CDR3 amino acid sequence. Percentage overlap between repertoires was computed as shared unique clonotypes divided by the size of the smaller repertoire. Three approaches were used to assess repertoire richness: RTK rarefaction, the Chao1 estimator, and Recon v2.1 estimates of unobserved clonotypes. Generation probabilities were computed with OLGA for all TCRbeta clonotypes obtained by the gDNA method from several donors. Held by TCRdb, this immuneACCESS table contains in-frame sequences only and omits some clones. Under half of the omission traces to an unresolved V gene where checked; the cause of the rest is unknown. The D gene and trimming were derived from the DNA, and the V and J assignments and clone size from that table. This sample gives a few million clones in total; roughly 92% of them show up just once. The top ten constitute about 0.13% of the sample.

Sequences were obtained from naive CD4+ T cells sorted from blood. This sample's cell subset or site label indicates: CD45RA+ positively selected. The origin of this receptor is a young man in good health. The rearrangement combines TRBV6-1 with TRBJ1-2, with 7 middle bases fitting TRBD1. The DNA is as follows: TGTGCCAGCAGCCTTCAACCACAGGGGTCCTATGGCTACACCTTC. This yields the protein CASSLQPQGSYGYTF.